This T cell receptor beta chain came from a study of sequential checkpoint blockade in melanoma. As for the study in general: Patients were randomized 1:1 to nivolumab-then-ipilimumab or ipilimumab-then-nivolumab first-line.

With V trimmed by 4 bases and J by 2 bases, 5 bases remained unmatched. The germline V gene has CDR1 LNHDA and CDR2 SQIVND (reference sequence). The CDR3 sequence is 15 residues long. Measured with immunoSEQ multiplex PCR; TCRdb has only the in-frame clones, and not every one. This table holds around 2,300 clones, around 20% found once. The treatment is: randomized to nivolumab then ipilimumab (arm A) or the reverse (arm B). The J gene is TRBJ2-1, the V gene TRBV19, with 7 bases aligning to TRBD2. The input for sequencing was tumor tissue (inferred from file names), taken from a patient given nivolumab and ipilimumab in sequence. The TCR sequence derives from a human donor with melanoma. In nucleotides, the CDR3 is TGTGCCAGTAGTAGGGTTAGCGGGCCCTACAATGAGCAGTTCTTC. Protein sequence: CASSRVSGPYNEQFF.